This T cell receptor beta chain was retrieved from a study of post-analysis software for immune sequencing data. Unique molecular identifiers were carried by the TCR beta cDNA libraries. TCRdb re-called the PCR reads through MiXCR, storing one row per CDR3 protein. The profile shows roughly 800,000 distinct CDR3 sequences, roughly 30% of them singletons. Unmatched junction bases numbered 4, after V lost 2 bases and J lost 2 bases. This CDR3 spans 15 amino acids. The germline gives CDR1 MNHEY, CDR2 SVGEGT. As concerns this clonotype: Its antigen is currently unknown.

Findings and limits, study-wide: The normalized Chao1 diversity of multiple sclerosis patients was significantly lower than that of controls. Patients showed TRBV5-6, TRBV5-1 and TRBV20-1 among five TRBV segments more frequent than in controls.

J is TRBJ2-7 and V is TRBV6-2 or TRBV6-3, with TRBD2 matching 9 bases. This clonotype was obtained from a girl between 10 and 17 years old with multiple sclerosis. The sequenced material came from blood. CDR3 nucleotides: TGTGCCAGCAGTTACGGCGGCGGGAGGGCCTACGAGCAGTACTTC. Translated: CASSYGGGRAYEQYF.